The 8 T cell receptor beta chains below come from one sample, sequenced in a study of blood T cell repertoires in COVID-19. Sequencing was performed with immunoSEQ multiplex PCR; in TCRdb, only in-frame clones are kept and a portion is missing. Of tens of thousands of clones listed, roughly 87% were seen once; the top ten hold 7% to 8.5%. Source material: peripheral blood. These receptors came from a man between 60 and 70 years old with active COVID-19.

The chain couples TRBV19 to TRBJ2-4; tentative D call: TRBD2 (7 bases). CDR3 length: 18 amino acids. V lost 3 bases and J 6 bases, leaving 24 bases between the germline ends. Germline loops: CDR1 LNHDA, CDR2 SQIVND (reference sequence). CDR3 sequence (DNA): TGTGCCAGTAGTATTGTCTCCGGGGGGCGCATCATCGCAAACATTCAGTACTTC. This encodes CASSIVSGGRIIANIQYF.

This chain joins TRBV4-1 and TRBJ1-2; perhaps TRBD1 as D (5 bases). This CDR3 contains 16 residues. V was shortened by 1 base and J by 1 base, with 13 bases between the two germline ends. Germline V gene lookup returns CDR1 MGHRA and CDR2 YSYEKL. The CDR3 DNA follows: TGCGCCAGCAGCCAAGGGGGCAGCTCGTTTAACTATGGCTACACCTTC. It codes for CASSQGGSSFNYGYTF.

A few counts support this clone. This rearrangement joins TRBV30 to TRBJ1-1; no clear D. CDR3 size: 13 residues. Trimming took 3 bases from V and 4 from J, leaving 12 bases between them. Germline CDR1 and CDR2: GTSNPN and SVGIG (reference sequence). DNA for the CDR3: TGTGCCTGGAGCGGGGAGGTACCCACTGAAGCTTTCTTT. Encoded protein: CAWSGEVPTEAFF.

The CDR3 loop is CASSLLAGTGELFF. The CDR3 bases are TGTGCCAGCAGCTTACTGGCAGGCACCGGGGAGCTGTTTTTT. V and J are TRBV7-6 and TRBJ2-2; no clear D. The CDR3 spans 14 residues. V lost 2 bases and J 4 bases, leaving 8 bases between the germline ends. Germline CDR1 and CDR2: SGHVS and FNYEAQ.

The V and J genes are TRBV2 and TRBJ1-5; 7 positions match TRBD1. Germline V gene data show CDR1 as SNHLY and CDR2 as FYNNEI. The V gene end was trimmed by 11 bases and the J gene end by 7 bases; junction bases not matched to a gene: 11. The CDR3 has 13 amino acids. Here the CDR3 reads CAGQEGAGQPQHF. CDR3 bases: TGTGCCGGACAGGAGGGGGCAGGGCAGCCCCAGCATTTT.

This sequence joins TRBV7-3 and TRBJ2-2, with D unclear. V was trimmed by 2 bases and J by 3 bases, leaving 4 bases between them. Germline assignment: CDR1 SGHTA and CDR2 FQGTGA. The CDR3 contains 13 residues. CDR3 bases: TGTGCCAGCAGCTTAGAGTACACCGGGGAGCTGTTTTTT. This gives the protein CASSLEYTGELFF.

This clone occurred a few times. The rearrangement uses TRBV3-1 (or the pseudogene TRBV3-2) and TRBJ2-7; 8 nucleotides match TRBD1. This CDR3 comprises 16 residues. After removal of 0 bases from V and 2 bases from J, the junction contained 6 bases not matched to a gene. CDR1 and CDR2 (germline): LGHDT, YNNKEL (reference sequence). The CDR3 nucleotides are TGTGCCAGCAGCCAAGAGGGTCGGACAGGGACCTACGAGCAGTACTTC. Protein product: CASSQEGRTGTYEQYF.

The J gene is TRBJ2-7, the V gene TRBV11-2; possibly TRBD1 for D (5 bases). V lost 0 bases and J 0 bases, leaving 12 bases between the germline ends. CDR1 is SGHAT and CDR2 is FQNNGV in the germline V gene. The CDR3 extends over 16 amino acids. CDR3 sequence (DNA): TGTGCCAGCAGCTTAGACCAGACAGCGAACTCCTACGAGCAGTACTTC. Translating gives CASSLDQTANSYEQYF.